The clone carrying this TCR beta chain showed up just once. Its matching antigen is unknown. The source of the sample is a study of beta chain features in type 1 diabetes. V dropped 7 bases and J dropped 0 bases, with 9 bases sitting between them. The CDR3 consists of 14 residues. Germline V gene data show CDR1 as SEHNR and CDR2 as FQNEAQ (reference sequence). Study findings and constraints: Moderate yet significant TCRB CDR3 shortening was seen in Type 1 diabetes patients in all four CD4+ subsets.

Reverse transcribing all isolated RNA meant expressed TCRB transcripts were sequenced. Clones were read by immunoSEQ multiplex PCR, and TCRdb kept only the in-frame ones, dropping some. The sample carries roughly 150,000 clones, roughly 60% recorded once. The TCR sequence derives from a man aged 25-40 years with type 1 diabetes. The chain recombines TRBV7-9 with TRBJ2-2; either TRBD1 or TRBD2 may supply D (5 bases each). Sequencing was done on a sample of naive CD4+ T cells from blood. The CDR3 coding sequence is TGTGCCAGCACCTTGGGACCGAACACCGGGGAGCTGTTTTTT. Protein product: CASTLGPNTGELFF.